This T cell receptor beta chain stems from a study of OX40 agonist ivuxolimab in advanced cancers. On the study more broadly: As their treatment, patients were administered ivuxolimab, an agonistic anti-OX40 (CD134) antibody. People in dose escalation had one of these cancers: hepatocellular carcinoma, melanoma, renal cell or head and neck cancer. General study findings and limits: At 0.1 to 3.0 mg/kg, CD4+ and CD8+ blood T cells expanded clonally by week 6.

CDR1 is SGHRS, CDR2 YFSETQ, per germline. The CDR3 consists of 15 residues. V lost 3 bases, J lost 5 bases, and 18 bases lay in between. Assay: immunoSEQ multiplex PCR; the TCRdb copy retains only in-frame clones and omits some. The sample yields about 35,000 clones, roughly 80% seen once. As regards this clone: Its target is unknown.

Baseline was the first blood sampling point, followed by cycle 4 day 1 and cycle 7 day 1. This sequence was found in an adult with an advanced solid tumor such as melanoma, head and neck, liver or kidney cancer. The chain couples TRBV5-1 to TRBJ2-7; no definite D call. This sample comprised CD4+ or CD8+ T cells sorted from blood, obtained in a trial of the OX40 agonist ivuxolimab. DNA of the CDR3: TGCGCCAGCAGCTACTGGACGGAGATCGTCAACGAGCAGTACTTC. The encoded protein is CASSYWTEIVNEQYF. Drawing the rest from reference TRBV5-1 and TRBJ2-7, the complete variable domain is KAGVTQTPRYLIKTRGQQVTLSCSPISGHRSVSWYQQTPGQGLQFLFEYFSETQRNKGNFPGRFSGRQFSNSRSEMNVSTLELGDSALYLCASSYWTEIVNEQYFGPGTRLTVT.